Included here is one TCR beta chain sequence, with context. Its antigen is as yet unknown. There were only healthy Caucasians among the donors. Template switching supplied a universal primer site; unique molecular identifiers were carried on the cDNA. TCRdb independently ran MiXCR on the 5' RACE reads; one entry per CDR3 protein. The data hold about 810,000 distinct CDR3 sequences, with roughly an eighth observed a single time. The entry originates in a study of identical twins. Broader study findings: A partial confounding effect on zero-insertion analyses could come from invariant MAIT and iNKT cells. Models, which agreed with sharing between unrelated individuals, nonetheless underestimated the out-of-frame TCR alpha sharing seen in monozygotic twins.

This CDR3 is built from 15 residues. V was cut by 7 bases and J by 2 bases, with 15 bases left in between. Germline assignment: CDR1 MNHNS and CDR2 SASEGT. The same data also contributed to another study, on yellow fever vaccine responses in identical twins.

Sequencing input: PBMCs. The gene calls are TRBV6-1 and TRBJ2-1; no firm D call. The clonotype originates from a woman aged 18-29 years in good health. The CDR3 spells CASTPGPTTYNEQFF. The CDR3 bases are TGTGCCAGCACGCCTGGGCCTACGACCTACAATGAGCAGTTCTTC.